This T cell receptor beta chain was retrieved from a study of identical twins. J lost 4 bases, V lost 6 bases, and 3 bases had no gene match. CDR1 is DFQATT and CDR2 is SNEGSKA in the germline V gene (reference sequence). This CDR3 has 12 residues. Addition of a universal primer site occurred through template switching, and cDNA carried unique molecular identifiers. TCRdb analysed the 5' RACE reads with MiXCR anew, one entry per CDR3 protein. In the table there are roughly 350,000 distinct CDR3 sequences, about 9% of which are singletons. This clonotype was detected ten times or more. Its antigen is unknown. Study results and caveats: Twins showed weaker excess sharing in their beta out-of-frame sequences. Abundant beta clonotypes from cord blood had fewer insertions, unlike memory repertoires, which showed none.

In every case, the donor was a healthy Caucasian. The TCR was taken from a woman aged 45-65 years in good health. V usage is TRBV20-1 and J usage is TRBJ1-5; 7 bases are a match to TRBD1. Sequences were obtained from naive T cells sorted from blood. The CDR3 sequence: CSARQGNQPQHF. The CDR3 DNA reads TGCAGTGCGCGACAGGGTAATCAGCCCCAGCATTTT.